Reported below is one T cell receptor beta chain. The sample originates from a study of blood T cell repertoires in COVID-19. The CDR3 extends over 14 amino acids. Trimming took 1 base from V and 4 from J, leaving 11 bases between them. Germline values: CDR1 SGHDT, CDR2 YYEEEE. Sequencing was performed with immunoSEQ multiplex PCR; in TCRdb, only in-frame clones are kept and a portion is missing. The data hold 200,000 or so clones, with 80% to 90% observed a single time. The chain has TRBV5-6 and TRBJ1-2; D unclear. The specimen sequenced was peripheral blood. This receptor was taken from a woman older than 75 with acute or convalescent COVID-19. In DNA, the CDR3 is TGTGCCAGCAGCTTGCCAGGAATTACCTATGGCTACACCTTC. As protein: CASSLPGITYGYTF.